The clone carrying this T cell receptor (beta chain) was picked up a small number of times. Its antigen remains unknown. The germline CDR1 and CDR2 sequences are MDHEN and SYDVKM. Trimming removed 6 bases from V and 0 bases from J, with 15 bases in between. CDR3 length: 16 residues. Diagnoses were made from clinical symptoms, serum measures (thyroxine and TRAb), thyroid ultrasound and orbital computed tomography. TCR beta CDR3 regions were amplified from RNA. TCR CDR3 regions were first amplified by RT-PCR with HTBI primers. MiXCR was run by TCRdb on the multiplex PCR reads, yielding one entry per CDR3 protein. This table holds about 360,000 distinct CDR3 sequences, under 15% found once. The data stem from a study of T cells in Graves' hyperthyroidism and ophthalmopathy. Study-wide points: In simple terms, a model built on 13 V-J features told ophthalmopathy apart from stable hyperthyroidism. Before onset, by a median of approximately 6.8 months, the model predicted ophthalmopathy.

Material for sequencing was blood. This receptor was identified in a woman under 30 with Graves' hyperthyroidism. This rearrangement joins TRBV28 to TRBJ2-1; D call uncertain. CDR3 nucleotides: TGTGCCAGCAGCTCCCTCACTGTGAGCTCCTACAATGAGCAGTTCTTC. It codes for CASSSLTVSSYNEQFF.